A single sample is the source of the 9 T cell receptor beta chains below, sequenced in a study of T cells in Graves' hyperthyroidism and ophthalmopathy. Using RNA transcripts as the source, TCR beta CDR3 regions were amplified. The primer set for the first-round RT-PCR of the TCR CDR3 was HTBI. A single record per CDR3 protein comes from TCRdb applying MiXCR to the multiplex PCR reads. The sample records around 340,000 distinct CDR3 sequences, over 15% being singletons. Sequencing input: blood. These TCRs come from a woman in her 40s with Graves' ophthalmopathy.

This clonotype was counted ten times or more. V is TRBV10-3 and J is TRBJ2-7; no clear D. This CDR3 has 13 residues. In germline, CDR1 is ENHRY, CDR2 SYGVKD. Between the trimmed V and J ends, which lost 0 bases and 9 bases, there was a span of 12 bases. The CDR3 is CAISESGQTAQYF. In nucleotides, the CDR3 is TGTGCCATCAGTGAGTCAGGGCAAACGGCGCAGTACTTC.

There are many counts of this clonotype. The V call is TRBV12-3 or TRBV12-4, the J call TRBJ2-5; 7 bases align to TRBD1. This CDR3 is 13 amino acids long. Trimming took 6 bases from V and 5 from J; bases not matched to a gene: 6. CDR3 sequence (DNA): TGTGCCAGCAGAGCGACAGGGATCGAGACCCAGTACTTC. Protein: CASRATGIETQYF.

This clonotype occurred a few times. The genes are TRBV3-1 and TRBJ2-5, with a possible D match to TRBD1 (5 bases). The CDR3 is 14 amino acids. Trimming removed 4 bases from V and 0 bases from J, with 9 bases in between. Germline lookup yields CDR1 LGHDT and CDR2 YNNKEL (reference sequence). Here the CDR3 reads CASSLRQNQETQYF. CDR3 coding DNA: TGTGCCAGCAGCCTTAGACAGAACCAAGAGACCCAGTACTTC.

This clonotype appeared many times. This rearrangement joins TRBV6-1 to TRBJ1-1; no firm D call. The CDR3 covers 14 residues. The ends were cut back, 8 bases at V and 3 bases at J, with 16 bases in the middle. The germline V gene has CDR1 MNHNS and CDR2 SASEGT. This CDR3 reads CASSRAGWDTEAFF. The CDR3 coding sequence is TGTGCCAGCTCAAGGGCCGGTTGGGACACTGAAGCTTTCTTT.

The sample holds many counts of this clonotype. The gene calls are TRBV28 and TRBJ2-6, with 10 bases matching TRBD2. V shed 6 bases, J shed 2 bases, and the junction held 7 bases outside the gene matches. Germline CDR1 is MDHEN and CDR2 is SYDVKM. This CDR3 has 17 amino acids. DNA of the CDR3: TGTGCCAGCAGACCACTAGCGGGACGCGCTGGGGCCAACGTCCTGACTTTC. It codes for CASRPLAGRAGANVLTF.

This clonotype came up a few times. The rearrangement uses TRBV4-3 and TRBJ2-2, with D hard to call. The CDR3 is made up of 17 amino acids. Germline V gene lookup returns CDR1 LGHNA and CDR2 YSLEER. Trimming left V 1 base short and J 0 bases short, with 12 bases between. The CDR3 bases are TGCGCCAGCAGCCAAGCTATGGGGTTCGCGAACACCGGGGAGCTGTTTTTT. This translates into CASSQAMGFANTGELFF.

Ten or more counts support this clonotype. The chain has TRBV3-1 and TRBJ1-2; the D is unclear. The germline V gene encodes CDR1 LGHDT and CDR2 YNNKEL (reference sequence). Trimming stripped 4 bases from V and 4 bases from J, with 7 bases between. This CDR3 has 12 amino acids. CDR3 in DNA: TGTGCCAGCAGCCGGGAGGGCTATGGCTACACCTTC. It codes for CASSREGYGYTF.

This clonotype was seen many times. CDR3 nucleotides: TGTGCCAGCAGTTTCATGGTACGGCGGAACACCTACGAGCAGTACTTC. As protein: CASSFMVRRNTYEQYF. The gene calls are TRBV28 and TRBJ2-7; D is undetermined. Germline loops: CDR1 MDHEN, CDR2 SYDVKM. The V and J ends lost 3 bases and 2 bases respectively, with 17 bases between them. The CDR3 is made up of 16 amino acids. Together with reference TRBV28 and TRBJ2-7, the CDR3 gives the full variable domain: DVKVTQSSRYLVKRTGEKVFLECVQDMDHENMFWYRQDPGLGLRLIYFSYDVKMKEKGDIPEGYSVSREKKERFSLILESASTNQTSMYLCASSFMVRRNTYEQYFGPGTRLTVT.

This clonotype showed up many times. J is TRBJ2-5 and V is TRBV20-1; 7 nucleotides match TRBD2. The germline CDR1 and CDR2 sequences are DFQATT and SNEGSKA (reference sequence). The V and J ends lost 0 bases and 4 bases, in that order; junction bases with no gene match: 11. This CDR3 spans 16 amino acids. The CDR3 reads CSARDLASGDRETQYF. CDR3 DNA sequence: TGCAGTGCTAGAGATCTCGCTAGCGGCGATAGAGAGACCCAGTACTTC.